The clone carrying this TCR beta chain was found a few times. Its target is unknown. Trimming at V came to 11 bases and at J to 6 bases, leaving 13 bases not matched to a gene. The germline V gene encodes CDR1 MNHEY and CDR2 SMNVEV (reference sequence). This CDR3 has 13 residues. Time point indicated: pre-sensitization, week 0. Treatment described: therapeutic diphenylcyclopropenone sensitization with weekly scalp DPC. TCRdb reprocessed the RACE reads via MiXCR and lists one record per CDR3 protein. The sample has some 400,000 distinct CDR3 sequences; 4% to 6% are singletons. These data come from a study of human T cells and chemical hapten exposure. Whole-study findings and limits: The formation of large CDR3 similarity clusters by expanded TCRs significantly exceeded that of controls.

The clonotype originates from a woman aged 45-65 years with alopecia areata. Some clones in this sample may be carry-over from other donors' samples. Sequencing was performed on whole blood, taken in connection with sensitization to the hapten diphenylcyclopropenone (DPC). V and J are TRBV27 and TRBJ2-7, with 7 bases aligning to TRBD1. The CDR3 nucleotides are TGTGCCTCTAAGCTTAAGGGGGCGGGCGAGCAGTACTTC. This gives the protein CASKLKGAGEQYF.